One T cell receptor (beta chain) is described in this entry. Its antigen is as yet unknown. This entry belongs to a study of shared clonotypes between healthy human individuals. Study-wide results and caveats: Between a handful of donors, naive CD4 clonotypes were shared at a level of about 5%.

At a deep level, the assay was run. Only in-frame clones appear in the TCRdb table, and some are missing; sequencing was by immunoSEQ multiplex PCR. The data show more than 1,200,000 clones, with around 98.5% seen just once and 0.36% held by the top ten. Per germline, CDR1 LNHDA and CDR2 SQIVND (reference sequence). CDR3 length equals 11 residues. V lost 6 bases to trimming and J lost 5 bases, with 7 bases between them. The source material was naive CD4+ T cells sorted from blood. Subset denoted: CD45RA+ positively selected. This chain joins TRBV19 and TRBJ1-2, with D uncertain. The source is a man aged 25-40 years in good health. The CDR3, as DNA: TGTGCCAGTAGAGGGAGATATGGCTACACCTTC. It codes for CASRGRYGYTF. The full variable domain, in which reference TRBV19 and TRBJ1-2 provide the parts outside the CDR3, is DGGITQSPKYLFRKEGQNVTLSCEQNLNHDAMYWYRQDPGQGLRLIYYSQIVNDFQKGDIAEGYSVSREKKESFPLTVTSAQKNPTAFYLCASRGRYGYTFGSGTRLTVV.